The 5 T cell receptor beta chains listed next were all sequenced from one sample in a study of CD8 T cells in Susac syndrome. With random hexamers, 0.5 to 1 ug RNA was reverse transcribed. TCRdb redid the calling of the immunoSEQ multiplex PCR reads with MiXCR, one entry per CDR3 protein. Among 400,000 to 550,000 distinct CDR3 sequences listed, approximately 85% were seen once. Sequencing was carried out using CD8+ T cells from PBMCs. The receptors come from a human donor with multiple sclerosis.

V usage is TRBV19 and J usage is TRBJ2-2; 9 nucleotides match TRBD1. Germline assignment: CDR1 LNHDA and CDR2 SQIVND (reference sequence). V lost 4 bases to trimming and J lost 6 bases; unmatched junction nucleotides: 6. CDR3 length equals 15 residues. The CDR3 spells CASSTWDRVSGELFF. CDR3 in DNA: TGTGCCAGTAGTACCTGGGACAGGGTATCCGGGGAGCTGTTTTTT.

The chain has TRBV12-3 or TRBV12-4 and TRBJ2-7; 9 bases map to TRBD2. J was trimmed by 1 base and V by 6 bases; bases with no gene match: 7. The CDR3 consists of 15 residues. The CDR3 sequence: CASSLGGRGSYEQYF. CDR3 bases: TGTGCCAGCAGCCTCGGCGGGAGGGGGTCCTACGAGCAGTACTTC.

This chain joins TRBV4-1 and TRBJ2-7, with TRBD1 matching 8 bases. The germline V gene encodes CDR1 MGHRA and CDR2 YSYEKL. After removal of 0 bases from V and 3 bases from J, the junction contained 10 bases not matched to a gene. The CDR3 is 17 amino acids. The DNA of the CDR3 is TGCGCCAGCAGCCAAGATTTATCCAGGGGGCCCCACTACGAGCAGTACTTC. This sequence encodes CASSQDLSRGPHYEQYF.

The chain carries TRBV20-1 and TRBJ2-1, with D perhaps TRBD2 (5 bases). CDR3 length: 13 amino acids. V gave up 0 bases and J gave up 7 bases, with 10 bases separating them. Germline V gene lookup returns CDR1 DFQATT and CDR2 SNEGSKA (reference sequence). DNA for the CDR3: TGCAGTGCTAGAGATCGGTGGGAGAATGAGCAGTTCTTC. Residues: CSARDRWENEQFF.

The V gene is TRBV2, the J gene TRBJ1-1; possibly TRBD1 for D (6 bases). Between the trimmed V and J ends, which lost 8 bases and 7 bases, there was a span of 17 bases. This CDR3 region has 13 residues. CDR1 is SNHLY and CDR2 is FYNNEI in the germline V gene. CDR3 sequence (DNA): TGTGCCAGCGGGGGCGAGGTGGTCTATGAAGCTTTCTTT. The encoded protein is CASGGEVVYEAFF.